This is a list of T cell receptor beta chains from one sample in a study of T cell responses to AZD1222 COVID-19 vaccine. Sequencing used immunoSEQ multiplex PCR; TCRdb keeps in-frame clones, though not all of them. Here the sample spans more than 150,000 clones, around 93% being singletons. The sequencing here drew on peripheral blood, taken on day 0 of AZD1222 vaccination. The source is an adult in good health. CDR3s include the opening cysteine and the closing phenylalanine or tryptophan. The D gene is left open where the match is weak. For some rows the clone size is stated as once, few or many, or as a class when expanded; others skip it.

v_gene	d_gene	len	j_gene	abundance	CDR3aa	CDR3nt
TRBV30	TRBD1	14	TRBJ1-5	once	CAWKGGAGNQPQHF	TGTGCCTGGAAAGGGGGCGCAGGCAATCAGCCCCAGCATTTT
TRBV21-1	NA	14	TRBJ2-1	NA	CASSKRGPDSEQFF	TGTGCCAGCAGCAAACGGGGGCCAGACAGTGAGCAGTTCTTC
TRBV2	TRBD2	15	TRBJ2-5	NA	CATGLAEGGQETQYF	TGTGCCACAGGACTAGCGGAGGGGGGACAAGAGACCCAGTACTTC
TRBV28	NA	15	TRBJ1-1	NA	CASRPPGGPNTEAFF	TGTGCCAGCAGACCCCCGGGCGGCCCGAACACTGAAGCTTTCTTT
TRBV2	NA	15	TRBJ1-3	NA	CASSDLTYSGNTIYF	TGTGCCAGCAGTGATTTGACATACTCTGGAAACACCATATATTTT
TRBV3-1/TRBV3-2	NA	15	TRBJ1-1	NA	CASSQVTELNTEAFF	TGTGCCAGCAGCCAAGTGACAGAACTAAACACTGAAGCTTTCTTT
TRBV27	NA	15	TRBJ2-3	NA	CASRALTRYTDTQYF	TGTGCCAGCAGAGCTTTGACTAGGTACACAGATACGCAGTATTTT
TRBV7-2	NA	14	TRBJ1-2	NA	CASSPSAINYGYTF	TGTGCCAGCAGCCCCTCCGCAATTAACTATGGCTACACCTTC
TRBV5-1	NA	16	TRBJ1-1	NA	CASSLEEGIMNTEAFF	TGCGCCAGCAGCTTGGAAGAAGGGATCATGAACACTGAAGCTTTCTTT
TRBV15	TRBD1	13	TRBJ2-2	NA	CATDRGLTGELFF	TGTGCCACCGACAGGGGACTCACCGGGGAGCTGTTTTTT
TRBV2	NA	12	TRBJ1-2	NA	CASSETGYGYTF	TGTGCCAGCAGTGAAACAGGCTATGGCTACACCTTC
TRBV30	NA	15	TRBJ2-7	NA	CAWRRGRGRSYEQYF	TGTGCCTGGAGACGGGGGCGGGGTCGCTCCTACGAGCAGTACTTC
TRBV7-2	NA	16	TRBJ1-3	NA	CASSLVPVNSGNTIYF	TGTGCCAGCAGCTTAGTGCCGGTGAACTCTGGAAACACCATATATTTT
TRBV28	NA	11	TRBJ1-2	NA	CASSRVMGYTF	TGTGCCAGCAGTCGAGTTATGGGCTACACCTTC
TRBV9	TRBD1	15	TRBJ2-7	NA	CASSRTGDSSYEQYF	TGTGCCAGCAGTAGGACAGGGGACAGCTCCTACGAGCAGTACTTC
TRBV5-4	NA	15	TRBJ2-7	NA	CASSFGRGTSYEQYF	TGTGCCAGCAGCTTTGGGCGCGGGACCTCCTACGAGCAGTACTTC
TRBV25-1	NA	15	TRBJ1-6	NA	CATRQGRARNSPLHF	TGTGCCACCAGGCAAGGCAGGGCGAGAAATTCACCCCTCCACTTT
TRBV3-1/TRBV3-2	NA	15	TRBJ1-1	NA	CASSTTRVGRTEAFF	TGTGCCAGCAGCACGACCAGGGTTGGTAGGACTGAAGCTTTCTTT
TRBV19	TRBD2	18	TRBJ2-1	NA	CASSPTQLAESSYNEQFF	TGTGCCAGTAGCCCAACCCAACTAGCGGAAAGCTCCTACAATGAGCAGTTCTTC
TRBV28	NA	11	TRBJ1-2	NA	CASTDNYGYTF	TGTGCCAGCACAGATAACTATGGCTACACCTTC
TRBV9	NA	16	TRBJ1-5	NA	CASSPPHGAVGQPQHF	TGTGCCAGCAGCCCCCCCCATGGGGCAGTTGGACAGCCCCAGCATTTT
TRBV18	NA	12	TRBJ2-1	few	CASSLDSFEQFF	TGTGCCAGCTCTTTGGACTCGTTTGAGCAGTTCTTC
TRBV28	TRBD2	18	TRBJ2-7	NA	CASSLVLAGEGITYEQYF	TGTGCCAGCAGTTTGGTCCTAGCGGGAGAGGGGATTACCTACGAGCAGTACTTC
TRBV18	NA	14	TRBJ1-5	NA	CASSRQNGGQPQHF	TGTGCCAGCTCACGACAAAACGGAGGTCAGCCCCAGCATTTT
TRBV4-1	NA	15	TRBJ1-2	once	CASSQDMGNGYGYTF	TGCGCCAGCAGCCAAGATATGGGCAACGGCTATGGCTACACCTTC
TRBV9	NA	12	TRBJ1-1	NA	CASGGERWQAFF	TGTGCCAGCGGAGGGGAAAGGTGGCAAGCTTTCTTT
TRBV27	TRBD1	16	TRBJ1-2	NA	CASSLFKTGEIYGYTF	TGTGCCAGCAGTTTATTCAAGACAGGGGAGATCTATGGCTACACCTTC
TRBV4-1	TRBD2	15	TRBJ2-7	NA	CASSQEGLAGYEQYF	TGCGCCAGCAGCCAAGAGGGGCTAGCGGGCTACGAGCAGTACTTC
TRBV27	NA	13	TRBJ2-5	NA	CASSLSISGSQYF	TGTGCCAGCAGTTTAAGTATATCGGGGTCCCAGTACTTC
TRBV28	NA	12	TRBJ1-1	once	CASSLSLLEAFF	TGTGCCAGCAGTTTATCCCTTTTGGAGGCTTTCTTT
TRBV7-7	NA	15	TRBJ1-1	few	CASSPGLDRYTEAFF	TGTGCTAGCAGCCCTGGCTTAGACAGATACACTGAAGCTTTCTTT
TRBV6-1	NA	13	TRBJ1-2	NA	CASSDRGYYGYTF	TGTGCCAGCAGTGACAGGGGCTACTATGGCTACACCTTC
TRBV29-1	NA	11	TRBJ1-3	NA	CTGQSGHTIYF	TGCACAGGACAGTCCGGGCACACCATATATTTT